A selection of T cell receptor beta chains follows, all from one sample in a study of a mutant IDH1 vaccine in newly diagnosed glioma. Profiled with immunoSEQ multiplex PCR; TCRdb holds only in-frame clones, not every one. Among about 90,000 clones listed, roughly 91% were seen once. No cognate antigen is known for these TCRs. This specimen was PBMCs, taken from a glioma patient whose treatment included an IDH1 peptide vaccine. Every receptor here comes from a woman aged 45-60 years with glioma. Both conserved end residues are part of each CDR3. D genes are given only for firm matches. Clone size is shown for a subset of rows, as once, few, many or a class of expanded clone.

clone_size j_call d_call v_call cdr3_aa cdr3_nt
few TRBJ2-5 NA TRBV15 CATSREGLQETQYF TGTGCCACCAGCAGAGAGGGCCTCCAAGAGACCCAGTACTTC
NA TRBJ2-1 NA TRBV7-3 CASSFGGGPYNEQFF TGTGCCAGCAGCTTCGGTGGGGGGCCCTACAATGAGCAGTTCTTC
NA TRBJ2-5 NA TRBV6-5 CASSIQSGGGETQYF TGTGCCAGCAGTATCCAATCGGGGGGCGGAGAGACCCAGTACTTC
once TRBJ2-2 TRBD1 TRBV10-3 CAISPGTGAPMTGELFF TGTGCCATCAGCCCCGGGACAGGGGCCCCAATGACCGGGGAGCTGTTTTTT
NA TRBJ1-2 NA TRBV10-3 CAISESARETVRIYGYTF TGTGCCATCAGTGAGTCTGCTAGAGAGACAGTGAGGATCTATGGCTACACCTTC
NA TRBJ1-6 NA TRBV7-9 CASSPPGTDNSPLHF TGTGCCAGCAGCCCACCCGGGACGGATAATTCACCCCTCCACTTT
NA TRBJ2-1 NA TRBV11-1 CASSLGRHNEQFF TGTGCCAGCAGTTTGGGACGCCACAATGAGCAGTTCTTC
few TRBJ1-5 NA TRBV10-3 CAISESGGSNQPQHF TGTGCCATCAGTGAGTCGGGGGGTAGCAATCAGCCCCAGCATTTT
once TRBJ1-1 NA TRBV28 CASSFRGDLNTEAFF TGTGCCAGCAGTTTCAGGGGCGATTTGAACACTGAAGCTTTCTTT
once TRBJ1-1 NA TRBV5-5 CASSFEGKNTEAFF TGTGCCAGCAGCTTTGAAGGGAAGAACACTGAAGCTTTCTTT
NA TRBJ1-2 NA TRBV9 CASSVSEAF TGTGCCAGCAGCGTATCAGAAGCCTTC
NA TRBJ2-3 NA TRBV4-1 CASSQGSSSDTQYF TGCGCCAGCAGCCAAGGTTCATCGTCCGATACGCAGTATTTT
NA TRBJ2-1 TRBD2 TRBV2 CASSESPRVPAGGSYNEQFF TGTGCCAGCAGTGAAAGTCCCAGGGTCCCAGCGGGAGGTTCCTACAATGAGCAGTTCTTC
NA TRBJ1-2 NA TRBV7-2 CASSLSWGSYGYTF TGTGCCAGCAGCTTATCCTGGGGGAGCTATGGCTACACCTTC
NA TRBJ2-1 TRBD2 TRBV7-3 CASSLMGSGVDEQFF TGTGCCAGCAGCTTAATGGGTAGCGGGGTCGATGAGCAGTTCTTC
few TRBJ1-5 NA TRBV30 CAWSQQGLQPQHF TGTGCCTGGAGTCAACAGGGTTTACAGCCCCAGCATTTT
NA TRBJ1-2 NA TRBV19 CASSGGEDYGYTF TGTGCCAGTAGCGGGGGGGAGGACTATGGCTACACCTTC
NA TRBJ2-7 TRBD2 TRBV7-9 CASSSDRTSGRGYEQYF TGTGCCAGCAGCTCCGATCGGACTAGCGGGAGGGGATACGAGCAGTACTTC
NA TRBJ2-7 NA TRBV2 CASSVGTYEQYF TGTGCCAGCAGTGTCGGAACCTACGAGCAGTACTTC
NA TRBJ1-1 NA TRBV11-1 CASSLVGDTEAFF TGTGCCAGCAGCTTAGTAGGGGACACTGAAGCTTTCTTT
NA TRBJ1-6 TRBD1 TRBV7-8 CASSLVGTGGSPLHF TGTGCCAGCAGTCTCGTGGGGACAGGGGGGTCACCCCTCCACTTT
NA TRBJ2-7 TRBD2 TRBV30 CAWSPGGREQYF TGTGCCTGGAGCCCGGGGGGGCGCGAGCAGTACTTC
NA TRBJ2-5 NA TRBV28 CASSFRPFQETQYF TGTGCCAGCAGTTTTCGGCCGTTCCAAGAGACCCAGTACTTC
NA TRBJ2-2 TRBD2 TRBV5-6 CASSSTGGRTTGELFF TGTGCCAGCAGCTCCACTGGCGGGAGAACCACCGGGGAGCTGTTTTTT
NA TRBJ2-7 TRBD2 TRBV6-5 CASSWTSGRDYEQYF TGTGCCAGCAGCTGGACTAGCGGGAGGGACTACGAGCAGTACTTC
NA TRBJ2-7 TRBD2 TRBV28 CASIKAGPSYEQYF TGTGCCAGCATTAAAGCGGGACCATCCTACGAGCAGTACTTC
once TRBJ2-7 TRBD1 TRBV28 CASSSRGPYEQYF TGTGCCAGCAGTTCCAGGGGGCCCTACGAGCAGTACTTC
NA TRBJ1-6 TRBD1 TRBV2 CASRTGSSYNSPLHF TGTGCCAGCAGGACAGGGAGCTCCTATAATTCACCCCTCCACTTT
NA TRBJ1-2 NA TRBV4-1 CASSQEEGIDYGYTF TGCGCCAGCAGCCAAGAAGAGGGTATTGACTATGGCTACACCTTC
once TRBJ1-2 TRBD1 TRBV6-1 CASSLTGGANYGYTF TGTGCCAGCAGTTTGACAGGGGGCGCGAACTATGGCTACACCTTC
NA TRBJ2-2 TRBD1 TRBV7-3 CASSLQGAQVAGELFF TGTGCCAGCAGCCTACAGGGGGCGCAGGTCGCCGGGGAGCTGTTTTTT
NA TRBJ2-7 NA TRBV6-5 CASSGRDKTYEQYF TGTGCCAGCAGTGGCCGGGACAAGACCTACGAGCAGTACTTC
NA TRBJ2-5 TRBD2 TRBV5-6 CASSESGREQETQYF TGTGCCAGCAGCGAAAGCGGGAGGGAACAAGAGACCCAGTACTTC
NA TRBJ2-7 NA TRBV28 CASSFRYEQYF TGTGCCAGCAGTTTTAGGTACGAGCAGTACTTC
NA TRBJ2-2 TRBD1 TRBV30 CAWSLGTVNTGELFF TGTGCCTGGAGTTTGGGGACAGTGAACACCGGGGAGCTGTTTTTT
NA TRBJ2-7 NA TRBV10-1 CASSGSRGGEQYF TGCGCCAGCAGTGGAAGCCGGGGTGGGGAGCAGTACTTC
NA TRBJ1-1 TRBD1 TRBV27 CASSFIRGGPMDAFF TGTGCCAGCAGTTTCATTAGAGGGGGCCCCATGGACGCTTTCTTT
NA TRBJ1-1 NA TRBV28 CASSFPEGLNTEAFF TGTGCCAGCAGTTTCCCCGAAGGGTTGAACACTGAAGCTTTCTTT
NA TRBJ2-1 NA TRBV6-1 CASSPNQGSYNEQFF TGTGCCAGCAGCCCGAACCAGGGGAGCTACAATGAGCAGTTCTTC
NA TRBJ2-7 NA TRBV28 CASSPGSGSYEQYF TGTGCCAGCTCGCCGGGGAGCGGATCCTACGAGCAGTACTTC
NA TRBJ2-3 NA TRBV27 CASSLGEVKADTQYF TGTGCCAGCAGTTTGGGGGAAGTCAAGGCAGATACGCAGTATTTT
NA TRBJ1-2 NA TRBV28 CASAGVYYGYTF TGTGCCAGCGCCGGGGTCTACTATGGCTACACCTTC
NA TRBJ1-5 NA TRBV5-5 CASSGLEGQPVSNQPQHF TGTGCCAGCAGCGGTCTTGAAGGGCAACCTGTTAGCAATCAGCCCCAGCATTTT
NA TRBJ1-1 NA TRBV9 CASSVGDTEAFF TGTGCCAGCAGCGTAGGTGACACTGAAGCTTTCTTT
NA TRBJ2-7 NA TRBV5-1 CASSLTGSSYEQYF TGCGCCAGCAGCTTAACAGGGAGCTCCTACGAGCAGTACTTC
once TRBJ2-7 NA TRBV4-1 CASSPVIAGSSYEQYF TGCGCCAGCAGCCCGGTGATAGCCGGGAGCTCCTACGAGCAGTACTTC
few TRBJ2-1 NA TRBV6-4 CASSDSSGSYNEQFF TGTGCCAGCAGTGACTCTAGCGGCTCCTACAATGAGCAGTTCTTC
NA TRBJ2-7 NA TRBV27 CASTTKGLQLYEQYF TGTGCCAGCACTACTAAGGGGCTTCAGCTCTACGAGCAGTACTTC
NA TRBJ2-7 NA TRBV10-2 CASSSLGYEQYF TGCGCCAGCAGTTCTTTGGGCTACGAGCAGTACTTC
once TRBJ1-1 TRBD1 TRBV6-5 CASSHDRAEAFF TGTGCCAGCAGCCACGACAGGGCTGAAGCTTTCTTT
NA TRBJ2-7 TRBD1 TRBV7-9 CASSSEDRRYEQYF TGTGCCAGCAGCTCTGAGGACAGGCGCTACGAGCAGTACTTC
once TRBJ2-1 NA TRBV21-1 CASSKGSGLHPYNEQFF TGTGCCAGCAGCAAGGGTTCGGGACTCCACCCCTACAATGAGCAGTTCTTC
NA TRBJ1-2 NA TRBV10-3 CAISEEPLSGYTF TGTGCCATCAGTGAGGAACCCTTGAGTGGCTACACCTTC
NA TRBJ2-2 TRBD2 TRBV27 CASSWEGANTGELFF TGTGCCAGCAGTTGGGAGGGCGCGAACACCGGGGAGCTGTTTTTT
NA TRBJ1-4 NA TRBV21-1 CASSNQLEDLKNEKLFF TGTGCCAGCAGCAACCAATTGGAGGACCTTAAGAATGAAAAACTGTTTTTT
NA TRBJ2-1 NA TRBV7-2 CASSLEPSSYNEQFF TGTGCCAGCAGCTTAGAACCGTCCTCCTACAATGAGCAGTTCTTC
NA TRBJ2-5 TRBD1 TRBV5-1 CASSLVTGGSETQYF TGCGCCAGCAGCTTGGTCACAGGGGGATCGGAGACCCAGTACTTC